The 31 T cell receptor beta chains reported below all come from one sample, sequenced in a study of cytomegalovirus exposure and HLA in healthy donors. The assay was immunoSEQ multiplex PCR, and TCRdb's table has in-frame clones only and misses some. Of about 120,000 clones in the sample, roughly 90% were seen once. The sequenced sample was PBMCs. The receptors stem from a woman between 18 and 29 years old in good health and CMV-seropositive.

This clone was counted once. This chain connects TRBV28 to TRBJ2-7, with 9 positions matching TRBD1. This CDR3 is 15 amino acids long. In germline, CDR1 is MDHEN, CDR2 SYDVKM. V gave up 5 bases and J gave up 1 base; unmatched junction bases: 6. The CDR3 DNA sequence: TGTGCCAGCAGTGCCCCGGGACAGGGTTCCTACGAGCAGTACTTC. The encoded protein is CASSAPGQGSYEQYF.

V and J are TRBV7-9 and TRBJ2-1, with 8 nucleotides matching TRBD2. Trimming removed 5 bases from V and 0 bases from J; junction bases left unmatched: 6. The CDR3 covers 16 residues. Germline V CDR1 and CDR2: SEHNR, FQNEAQ (reference sequence). The CDR3 protein is CASSPKRETSYNEQFF. The CDR3 bases are TGTGCCAGCAGCCCCAAGCGGGAGACCTCCTACAATGAGCAGTTCTTC. Full variable domain (rest looked up from reference TRBV7-9 and TRBJ2-1): DTGVSQNPRHKITKRGQNVTFRCDPISEHNRLYWYRQTLGQGPEFLTYFQNEAQLEKSRLLSDRFSAERPKGSFSTLEIQRTEQGDSAMYLCASSPKRETSYNEQFFGPGTRLTVL.

This sequence joins TRBV6-1 and TRBJ2-6, with a weak D call TRBD1 (6 bases). The CDR3 extends over 20 amino acids. The V and J ends lost 4 bases and 0 bases respectively, with 22 bases between them. CDR1 MNHNS and CDR2 SASEGT come from the germline V gene. The CDR3: CASSGRFGGLIGSGANVLTF. The CDR3 DNA sequence: TGTGCCAGCAGTGGGAGGTTTGGGGGCTTAATCGGCTCTGGGGCCAACGTCCTGACTTTC.

The chain has TRBV19 and TRBJ1-1, with 7 positions matching TRBD1. The J segment lost 10 bases and the V segment lost 5 bases, leaving 13 bases of the junction unmatched. The germline V gene encodes CDR1 LNHDA and CDR2 SQIVND (reference sequence). This CDR3 spans 14 amino acids. CDR3 coding DNA: TGTGCCAGTAGTTCTGAGGGGGCCCTGTTAGGAGCTTTCTTT. Translating gives CASSSEGALLGAFF.

This clone is a singleton in its sample. The chain is built from TRBV4-2 and TRBJ2-5; 9 nucleotides match TRBD2. Looked up from germline, CDR1 is LGHNA and CDR2 is YNFKEQ. The CDR3 has 16 residues. V lost 1 base, J lost 7 bases, and 10 bases stayed unmatched. This CDR3 is CASSQATKERGVTQYF. The CDR3 DNA is TGTGCCAGCAGCCAAGCCACAAAGGAGCGGGGGGTGACCCAGTACTTC.

This chain joins TRBV30 and TRBJ2-1; 9 bases map to TRBD1. After removal of 3 bases from V and 2 bases from J, the junction contained 5 bases not matched to a gene. CDR3 length: 15 residues. The germline gives CDR1 GTSNPN, CDR2 SVGIG (reference sequence). For the CDR3, the DNA is TGTGCCTGGAGGGGACAGGGAGGGACCTACAATGAGCAGTTCTTC. Translated, it gives CAWRGQGGTYNEQFF.

The CDR3 nucleotides are TGTGCCAGCAGCGATGACCGCGGATTGGCTTTCTTT. Protein sequence: CASSDDRGLAFF. V gene TRBV5-6 combines with J gene TRBJ1-1, with no clear D. Trimming removed 4 bases from V and 11 bases from J, with 15 bases in between. From germline, CDR1 is SGHDT and CDR2 YYEEEE. The CDR3 is 12 residues long.

This clone was found once. The chain links TRBV27 to TRBJ2-1; D may be TRBD2 (6 bases). Trimming removed 3 bases at V and 6 bases at J, with 18 bases between. CDR1 and CDR2 (germline): MNHEY, SMNVEV (reference sequence). The CDR3 is 16 residues long. The CDR3 DNA is TGTGCCAGCAGTTTGTACCGGGACTCCTGGGTCAATGAGCAGTTCTTC. Protein: CASSLYRDSWVNEQFF.

This chain links TRBV6-1 with TRBJ1-1; TRBD1 is a possible D gene (6 bases). The V gene's germline CDR1 is MNHNS and CDR2 SASEGT. The CDR3 totals 14 residues. V lost 6 bases and J 1 base, leaving 12 bases between the germline ends. The DNA for the CDR3 is TGTGCCAGCAGCCAGAGGGGGTCGAACACTGAAGCTTTCTTT. Encoded protein: CASSQRGSNTEAFF.

The V call is TRBV5-6, the J call TRBJ1-1, with TRBD1 as a possible D gene (5 bases). Trimming removed 0 bases at V and 0 bases at J, with 6 bases between. The CDR3 consists of 14 residues. CDR1 and CDR2 from the germline V gene are SGHDT and YYEEEE. Written as DNA, the CDR3 is TGTGCCAGCAGCTTGGGACAGATGAACACTGAAGCTTTCTTT. Encoded protein: CASSLGQMNTEAFF.

The V call is TRBV5-5, the J call TRBJ1-3; possibly TRBD1 for D (6 bases). CDR3 length: 14 amino acids. Germline-derived CDR1 and CDR2 are SGHKS and YYEKEE (reference sequence). V dropped 4 bases and J dropped 2 bases, with 10 bases sitting between them. CDR3: CASSRTAAGNTIYF. CDR3 DNA sequence: TGTGCCAGCAGCCGGACAGCAGCTGGAAACACCATATATTTT. The full variable domain, in which reference TRBV5-5 and TRBJ1-3 provide the parts outside the CDR3, is DAGVTQSPTHLIKTRGQQVTLRCSPISGHKSVSWYQQVLGQGPQFIFQYYEKEERGRGNFPDRFSARQFPNYSSELNVNALLLGDSALYLCASSRTAAGNTIYFGEGSWLTVV.

This clone has only a few counts. The rearrangement uses TRBV10-1 and TRBJ2-3; TRBD2 agrees at 7 bases. The CDR3 sequence is 14 residues long. Germline trimming cut 4 bases from V and 1 base from J; bases unmatched to any gene: 2. Germline loops: CDR1 WNHNN, CDR2 SYGVQD (reference sequence). CDR3 nucleotides: TGCGCCAGCAGTGCCAGCGGGGGCACAGATACGCAGTATTTT. It is translated as CASSASGGTDTQYF.

The chain combines TRBV11-3 with TRBJ2-7; possible D gene TRBD1, 6 bases. This CDR3 has 13 amino acids. With 1 base removed from V and 13 bases from J, the gap between germline ends came to 17 bases. Germline-derived CDR1 and CDR2 are SGHNT and YENEEA. CDR3 DNA sequence: TGTGCCAGCAGCTTAGGGACAGCCCGACTGGGATACTTC. Encoded protein: CASSLGTARLGYF.

This clone was found once. CDR3 region: CATSRPTDRLNEQFF. The CDR3 nucleotides are TGTGCCACCAGCAGACCGACAGACCGGTTGAATGAGCAGTTCTTC. This rearrangement joins TRBV15 to TRBJ2-1, with D tentatively TRBD1 (5 bases). Per the germline V gene, CDR1 is LNHNV and CDR2 is YYDKDF (reference sequence). Trimming took 2 bases from V and 7 from J, leaving 15 bases between them. The CDR3 contains 15 residues.

The chain uses TRBV5-1 and TRBJ2-6, with a weak D call TRBD1 (5 bases). The CDR3 runs 16 residues. With 2 bases removed from V and 0 bases from J, the gap between germline ends came to 9 bases. Germline V gene lookup returns CDR1 SGHRS and CDR2 YFSETQ. The DNA for the CDR3 is TGCGCCAGCAGCTTTATACAGGTCTCTGGGGCCAACGTCCTGACTTTC. Its protein product is CASSFIQVSGANVLTF.

The chain uses TRBV5-1 and TRBJ2-7; the match to TRBD1 covers 7 bases. CDR1 and CDR2 from the germline V gene are SGHRS and YFSETQ. The J segment lost 3 bases and the V segment lost 2 bases, leaving 17 bases of the junction unmatched. The CDR3 totals 18 residues. As DNA, the CDR3 is TGCGCCAGCAGCTTCATGCCACAGGGGACCCGGGTTGGCTACGAGCAGTACTTC. Translating gives CASSFMPQGTRVGYEQYF.

This sequence joins TRBV9 and TRBJ2-1; no clear D gene. Germline V gene sequence: CDR1 SGDLS, CDR2 YYNGEE. Between the trimmed V and J ends, which lost 4 bases and 5 bases, there was a span of 13 bases. This CDR3 has 14 amino acids. In DNA, the CDR3 is TGTGCCAGCAGCCCGCCTATGCGCGACAATGAGCAGTTCTTC. It translates to CASSPPMRDNEQFF.

J is TRBJ2-1 and V is TRBV7-9; perhaps TRBD2 as D (7 bases). The CDR3 extends over 17 amino acids. CDR1 is SEHNR, CDR2 FQNEAQ, per germline (reference sequence). The V and J ends lost 7 bases and 0 bases respectively, with 19 bases between them. CDR3 in amino acids: CASTLGEGVSSYNEQFF. CDR3 sequence (DNA): TGTGCCAGCACCCTGGGGGAGGGGGTGAGCTCCTACAATGAGCAGTTCTTC.

The rearrangement joins TRBV5-1 to TRBJ1-4; 8 nucleotides align to TRBD1. CDR3 length equals 17 residues. Germline V gives CDR1 SGHRS, CDR2 YFSETQ. Trimming cost V 4 bases and J 4 bases; bases outside gene matches: 12. Here the CDR3 DNA reads TGCGCCAGCAGCCCAACCGGGACAGGTATTTTTAATGAAAAACTGTTTTTT. Protein sequence: CASSPTGTGIFNEKLFF.

This chain connects TRBV30 to TRBJ2-1; 15 bases fit TRBD2. The germline gives CDR1 GTSNPN, CDR2 SVGIG (reference sequence). The CDR3 length is 18 residues. V gave up 3 bases and J gave up 7 bases; unmatched junction bases: 13. DNA of the CDR3: TGTGCCTGGAGCGGGACTAGCGGGAGGCCCAGAGGATTTAATGAGCAGTTCTTC. Translation gives CAWSGTSGRPRGFNEQFF.

CDR3 in DNA: TGTGCCAGCAGCTCGGTATACGAGCAGTACTTC. As protein: CASSSVYEQYF. The chain carries TRBV7-2 and TRBJ2-7; unclear D gene. The V and J ends lost 4 bases and 4 bases respectively, with 5 bases between them. Germline CDR1 is SGHTA and CDR2 is FQGNSA. The CDR3 contains 11 residues.

This chain joins TRBV2 and TRBJ2-5, with 7 bases lining up with TRBD1. J gave up 5 bases and V 6 bases, and 12 bases lay outside the gene matches. This CDR3 region has 15 residues. Germline V gene data show CDR1 as SNHLY and CDR2 as FYNNEI. CDR3 coding DNA: TGTGCCAGCAGCCAACAGACAGGGTCGAGGGAGACCCAGTACTTC. This sequence encodes CASSQQTGSRETQYF. The full variable domain, in which reference TRBV2 and TRBJ2-5 provide the parts outside the CDR3, is EPEVTQTPSHQVTQMGQEVILRCVPISNHLYFYWYRQILGQKVEFLVSFYNNEISEKSEIFDDQFSVERPDGSNFTLKIRSTKLEDSAMYFCASSQQTGSRETQYFGPGTRLLVL.

The V gene is TRBV7-9, the J gene TRBJ1-5; tentative D call: TRBD1 (5 bases). Germline lookup yields CDR1 SEHNR and CDR2 FQNEAQ (reference sequence). V was clipped by 1 base and J by 3 bases, with 13 bases between them. The CDR3 has 16 residues. This chain's CDR3 is CASSLVPGTNNQPQHF. The CDR3 nucleotides read TGTGCCAGCAGCTTAGTTCCCGGGACTAACAATCAGCCCCAGCATTTT.

The V and J genes are TRBV2 and TRBJ1-3; TRBD1 agrees at 11 bases. Germline V CDR1 and CDR2: SNHLY, FYNNEI. The CDR3 sequence is 16 residues long. Germline trimming cut 6 bases from V and 3 bases from J; bases unmatched to any gene: 7. The CDR3, as DNA: TGTGCCAGCAGGGACAGGACAGGGGGCCGTGGAAACACCATATATTTT. This codes for CASRDRTGGRGNTIYF.

V is TRBV5-8 and J is TRBJ2-7; 12 bases align to TRBD1. CDR1 and CDR2 (germline): SGHTS, YDEGEE. Losses at the gene ends were 4 bases for V and 7 bases for J; bases not matched to a gene: 9. This CDR3 is built from 15 residues. CDR3 protein: CASSGGTGGPEEQYF. The CDR3 DNA reads as TGTGCCAGCAGCGGGGGGACAGGGGGCCCGGAGGAGCAGTACTTC.

The V and J genes are TRBV28 and TRBJ2-7; 10 nucleotides line up with TRBD2. This CDR3 is 19 amino acids long. The germline gives CDR1 MDHEN, CDR2 SYDVKM. The V gene end was trimmed by 5 bases and the J gene end by 6 bases; junction bases not matched to a gene: 22. CDR3 loop: CASSRPFLTSGTSTGEQYF. The CDR3 region has the DNA TGTGCCAGCAGTCGGCCTTTCCTAACTAGCGGGACCTCCACGGGCGAGCAGTACTTC.

The genes are TRBV5-6 and TRBJ2-7, with 12 bases identical to TRBD2. Germline CDR1 SGHDT, CDR2 YYEEEE. This CDR3 is built from 15 residues. The V gene end was trimmed by 2 bases and the J gene end by 3 bases; junction bases not matched to a gene: 3. CDR3 residues: CASSFGLAGHYEQYF. In DNA form, the CDR3 reads TGTGCCAGCAGCTTTGGACTAGCGGGACACTACGAGCAGTACTTC.

This sequence joins TRBV14 and TRBJ1-3; the match to TRBD1 covers 10 bases. CDR3 size: 18 residues. V lost 0 bases and J lost 0; bases outside the gene matches: 5. Germline CDR1 and CDR2: SGHDN and FVKESK. The CDR3 DNA follows: TGTGCCAGCAGCCAAGAGGGGGACAGGGGTTACTCTGGAAACACCATATATTTT. As protein: CASSQEGDRGYSGNTIYF.

The V and J genes are TRBV19 and TRBJ2-1, with D unclear. Germline V lookup: CDR1 LNHDA, CDR2 SQIVND (reference sequence). The CDR3 length is 14 residues. V lost 1 base and J lost 1, with 5 bases in between. The DNA for the CDR3 is TGTGCCAGTAGTATAGGACAATCCTACAATGAGCAGTTCTTC. It is translated as CASSIGQSYNEQFF.

J is TRBJ1-1 and V is TRBV11-1, with 9 positions matching TRBD1. The CDR3 runs 16 residues. Looked up from germline, CDR1 is SGHAT and CDR2 is FQDESV (reference sequence). The V and J ends lost 5 bases and 1 base, in that order; junction bases with no gene match: 8. DNA of the CDR3: TGTGCCAGCAGCCTCCGGACAGGGGACCCGAACACTGAAGCTTTCTTT. Translated: CASSLRTGDPNTEAFF.

The rearrangement links TRBV30 to TRBJ2-1; 15 bases are shared with TRBD2. The CDR3 length is 19 residues. Trimming removed 4 bases from V and 4 bases from J; junction bases left unmatched: 14. CDR1 GTSNPN and CDR2 SVGIG come from the germline V gene (reference sequence). CDR3 bases: TGTGCCTGGACCACTCCAGGACTAGCGGGAGGGGGGAGTTACAATGAGCAGTTCTTC. This translates into CAWTTPGLAGGGSYNEQFF.